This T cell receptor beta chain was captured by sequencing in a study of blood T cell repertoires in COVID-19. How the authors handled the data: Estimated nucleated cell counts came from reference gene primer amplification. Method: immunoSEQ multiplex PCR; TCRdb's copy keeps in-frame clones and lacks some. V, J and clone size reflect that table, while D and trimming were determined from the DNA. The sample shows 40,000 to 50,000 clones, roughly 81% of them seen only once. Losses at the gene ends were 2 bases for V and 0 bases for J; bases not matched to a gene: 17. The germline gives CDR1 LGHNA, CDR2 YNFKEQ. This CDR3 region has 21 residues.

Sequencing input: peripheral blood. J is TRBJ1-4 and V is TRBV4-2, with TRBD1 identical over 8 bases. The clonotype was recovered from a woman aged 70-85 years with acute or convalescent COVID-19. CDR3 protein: CASSQTLSGTGAVATNEKLFF. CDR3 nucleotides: TGTGCCAGCAGCCAAACTTTATCAGGGACAGGCGCCGTTGCAACTAATGAAAAACTGTTTTTT.